This is a list of T cell receptor beta chains from one sample in a study of vaccination and CD4 T cells after COVID-19. Their cognate antigens are unknown. TCRdb re-derived calls from the PCR reads in MiXCR, one entry per CDR3 protein. Among fewer than 15,000 distinct CDR3 sequences listed, under 55% were seen once. The material sequenced was CD4+ T cells from blood, cultured in vitro, taken after SARS-CoV-2 vaccination. The receptors here all came from a human donor who had recovered from COVID-19. Each CDR3 is given with its conserved first and last residue. D genes are given only for firm matches. Clone size is stated in some rows and not others, as once, few, many or a class when expanded.

>TRBV28|14|-|TRBD1|TRBJ1-2
CASSLGDSLYGYTF
TGTGCCAGCAGTTTGGGGGACAGCCTATATGGCTACACCTTC
>TRBV10-3|20|-|TRBD2|TRBJ2-3
CAIRTGIGAGGPGSTDTQYF
TGTGCCATCAGGACTGGGATCGGGGCGGGAGGGCCTGGTAGCACAGATACGCAGTATTTT
>TRBV6-1|13|-|TRBD1|TRBJ2-1
CASSDTGVGEQFF
TGTGCCAGCAGCGACACAGGGGTTGGGGAGCAGTTCTTC
>TRBV6-1|14|-|-|TRBJ2-6
CASVGAVGANVLTF
TGTGCCAGTGTCGGGGCAGTTGGGGCCAACGTCCTGACTTTC
>TRBV7-9|15|few|-|TRBJ1-1
CASSPPITGNTEAFF
TGTGCCAGCAGCCCTCCAATAACAGGAAACACTGAAGCTTTCTTT
>TRBV10-2|13|-|-|TRBJ2-1
CASSEREYNEQFF
TGCGCCAGCAGTGAGCGGGAGTACAATGAGCAGTTCTTC
>TRBV6-5|18|-|TRBD1|TRBJ1-2
CASSYSGDSRLANYGYTF
TGTGCCAGCAGTTACTCTGGGGACAGCAGATTGGCTAACTATGGCTACACCTTC
>TRBV5-8|13|medium-sized|-|TRBJ2-2
CASSSGSSGELFF
TGTGCCAGCAGCTCCGGCTCTTCCGGGGAGCTGTTTTTT
>TRBV20-1|16|-|TRBD2|TRBJ2-2
CSARDLAGGNTGELFF
TGCAGTGCTAGAGATCTGGCGGGAGGGAACACCGGGGAGCTGTTTTTT
>TRBV10-3|14|-|TRBD1|TRBJ2-7
CATEGATGQNEQYF
TGTGCCACCGAGGGGGCGACAGGTCAGAACGAGCAGTACTTC
>TRBV20-1|14|once|-|TRBJ2-1
CSASVSARGNEQFF
TGCAGTGCTAGTGTGAGCGCGAGGGGCAATGAGCAGTTCTTC
>TRBV23-1|17|-|-|TRBJ1-4
CASSQFFRGPLWGKLFF
TGCGCCAGCAGTCAATTCTTCCGGGGGCCGCTTTGGGGAAAACTGTTTTTT
>TRBV20-1|17|-|TRBD2|TRBJ2-1
CSARLIFSGRAENEQFF
TGCAGTGCTAGACTCATCTTTAGCGGGAGGGCCGAGAATGAGCAGTTCTTC
>TRBV6-5|18|-|TRBD1|TRBJ1-5
CASSYRPRGLGGFQPQHF
TGTGCCAGCAGTTACCGACCCCGCGGATTAGGGGGCTTTCAGCCCCAGCATTTT
>TRBV5-5|15|few|TRBD1|TRBJ1-5
CASSLVAGGSQPQHF
TGTGCCAGCAGCTTGGTGGCAGGGGGCTCTCAGCCCCAGCATTTT
>TRBV6-1|16|large|-|TRBJ1-5
CASSQWGDTGNQPQHF
TGTGCCAGCAGTCAATGGGGGGATACGGGCAATCAGCCCCAGCATTTT
>TRBV6-1|14|-|TRBD2|TRBJ2-1
CASCQREGWGEQFF
TGTGCCAGCTGCCAGCGGGAGGGCTGGGGTGAGCAGTTCTTC
>TRBV2|15|-|TRBD1|TRBJ2-1
CASRVGTGFNNEQFF
TGTGCCAGCAGGGTGGGGACAGGGTTCAACAATGAGCAGTTCTTC
>TRBV6-5|14|-|TRBD2|TRBJ2-1
CASSSSGAYNEQFF
TGTGCCAGCAGTTCTAGCGGTGCCTACAATGAGCAGTTCTTC
>TRBV10-3|14|-|-|TRBJ2-5
CAISGWQGRETQYF
TGTGCCATCAGTGGTTGGCAGGGAAGGGAGACCCAGTACTTC
>TRBV19|15|-|-|TRBJ2-7
CASSFRDGSSYEQYF
TGTGCCAGTAGTTTCCGGGACGGGAGCTCCTACGAGCAGTACTTC
>TRBV2|14|few|-|TRBJ2-5
CASSEPRRGETQYF
TGTGCCAGCAGTGAACCAAGACGGGGAGAGACCCAGTACTTC
>TRBV6-1|13|-|-|TRBJ1-4
CASSPDSNEKPFF
TGTGCCAGCAGTCCGGACAGTAATGAAAAACCGTTTTTT
>TRBV5-1|19|-|-|TRBJ2-3
CASSLPRRNMGIKTDTQYF
TGCGCCAGCAGCTTACCCCGGCGGAACATGGGAATCAAAACAGATACGCAGTATTTT
>TRBV27|19|-|-|TRBJ2-1
CASSLRPPSVAPFYNEQFF
TGTGCCAGCAGTTTAAGGCCTCCGAGCGTAGCGCCCTTCTACAATGAGCAGTTCTTC
>TRBV19|15|-|TRBD1|TRBJ1-2
CASGRPGQGASGYTF
TGTGCCAGTGGACGTCCGGGACAGGGGGCAAGTGGCTACACCTTC
>TRBV2|13|-|-|TRBJ2-2
CASNERNTGELFF
TGTGCCAGCAACGAGCGGAACACCGGGGAGCTGTTTTTT
>TRBV6-5|14|-|-|TRBJ1-4
CASSYSTASEKLFF
TGTGCCAGCAGTTACTCGACCGCTAGTGAAAAACTGTTTTTT
>TRBV2|19|few|TRBD2|TRBJ2-7
CASRPRLAVLTSPTYEQYF
TGTGCCAGCAGACCTAGACTAGCGGTGCTAACCAGTCCTACCTACGAGCAGTACTTC
>TRBV7-2|13|-|-|TRBJ2-4
CASSSQGLNIQYF
TGTGCCAGCAGCTCACAGGGTTTAAACATTCAGTACTTC